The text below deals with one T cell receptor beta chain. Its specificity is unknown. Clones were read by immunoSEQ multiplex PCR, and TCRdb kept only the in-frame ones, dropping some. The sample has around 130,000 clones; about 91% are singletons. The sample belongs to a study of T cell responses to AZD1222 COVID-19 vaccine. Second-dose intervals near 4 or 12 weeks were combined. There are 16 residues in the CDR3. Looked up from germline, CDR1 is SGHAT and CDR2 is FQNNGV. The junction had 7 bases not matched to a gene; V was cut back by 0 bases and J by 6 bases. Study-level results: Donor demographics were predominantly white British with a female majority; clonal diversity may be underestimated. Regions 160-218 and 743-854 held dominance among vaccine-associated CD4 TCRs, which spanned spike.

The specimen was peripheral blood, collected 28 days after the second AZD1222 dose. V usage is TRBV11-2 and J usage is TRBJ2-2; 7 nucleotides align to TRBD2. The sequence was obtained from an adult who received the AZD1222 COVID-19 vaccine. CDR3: CASSLEIGGGPGELFF. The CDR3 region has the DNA TGTGCCAGCAGCTTAGAAATCGGCGGGGGTCCCGGGGAGCTGTTTTTT.